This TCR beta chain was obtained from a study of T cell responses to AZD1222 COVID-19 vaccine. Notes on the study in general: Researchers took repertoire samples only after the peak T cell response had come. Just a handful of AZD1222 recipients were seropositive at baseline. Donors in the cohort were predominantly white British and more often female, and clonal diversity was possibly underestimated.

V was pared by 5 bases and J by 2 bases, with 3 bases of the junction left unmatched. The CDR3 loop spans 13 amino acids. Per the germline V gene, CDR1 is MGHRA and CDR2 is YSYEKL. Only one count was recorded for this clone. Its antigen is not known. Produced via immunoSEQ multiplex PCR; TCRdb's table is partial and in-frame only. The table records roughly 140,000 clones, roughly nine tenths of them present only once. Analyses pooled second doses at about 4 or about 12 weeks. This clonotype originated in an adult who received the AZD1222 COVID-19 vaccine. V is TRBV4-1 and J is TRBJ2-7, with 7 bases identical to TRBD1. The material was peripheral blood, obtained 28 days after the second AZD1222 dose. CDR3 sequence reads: CASSYGQAYEQYF. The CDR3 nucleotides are TGCGCCAGCAGCTATGGACAGGCCTACGAGCAGTACTTC.